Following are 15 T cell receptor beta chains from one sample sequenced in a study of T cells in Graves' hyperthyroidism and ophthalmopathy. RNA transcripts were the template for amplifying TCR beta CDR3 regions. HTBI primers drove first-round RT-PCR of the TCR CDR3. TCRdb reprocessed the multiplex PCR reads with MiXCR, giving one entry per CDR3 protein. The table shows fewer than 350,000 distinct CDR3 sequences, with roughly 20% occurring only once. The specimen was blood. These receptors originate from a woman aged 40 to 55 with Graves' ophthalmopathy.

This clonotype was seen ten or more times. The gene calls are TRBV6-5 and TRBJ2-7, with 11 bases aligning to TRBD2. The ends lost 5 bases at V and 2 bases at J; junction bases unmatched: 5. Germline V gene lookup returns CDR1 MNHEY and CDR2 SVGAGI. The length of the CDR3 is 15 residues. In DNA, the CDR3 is TGTGCCAGCAGTCCACCGACTAGCGGGACCTACGAGCAGTACTTC. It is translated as CASSPPTSGTYEQYF.

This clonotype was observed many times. DNA of the CDR3: TGCGCCAGCAGTGGTGGGGGCGACGAGCAGTACTTC. Amino acid sequence: CASSGGGDEQYF. The V call is TRBV10-2, the J call TRBJ2-7; D might be TRBD1 (6 bases). V lost 4 bases and J lost 5, with 9 bases in between. The CDR3 totals 12 residues. Germline V CDR1 and CDR2: WSHSY, SAAADI.

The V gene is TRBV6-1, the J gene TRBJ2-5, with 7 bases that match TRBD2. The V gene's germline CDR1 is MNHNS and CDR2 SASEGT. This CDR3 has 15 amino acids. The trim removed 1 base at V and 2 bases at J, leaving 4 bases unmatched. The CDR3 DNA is TGTGCCAGCAGTGAAGTCGGGGGAGGGCAAGAGACCCAGTACTTC. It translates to CASSEVGGGQETQYF.

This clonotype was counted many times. The CDR3 sequence: CASSSPSGSFYEQYF. Written as DNA, the CDR3 is TGTGCCAGCAGCTCTCCTAGCGGGAGTTTTTACGAGCAGTACTTC. The chain recombines TRBV6-1 with TRBJ2-7, with 10 bases fitting TRBD2. With 6 bases clipped from V and 4 bases from J, the junction kept 9 bases outside the gene matches. Germline V gene sequence: CDR1 MNHNS, CDR2 SASEGT. This CDR3 has 15 residues.

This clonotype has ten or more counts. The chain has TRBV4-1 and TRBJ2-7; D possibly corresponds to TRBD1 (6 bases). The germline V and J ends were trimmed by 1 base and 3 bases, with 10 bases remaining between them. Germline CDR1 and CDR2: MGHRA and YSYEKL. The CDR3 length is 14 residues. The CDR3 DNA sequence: TGCGCCAGCAGCCAAGCCGGGACATTCTACGAGCAGTACTTC. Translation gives CASSQAGTFYEQYF.

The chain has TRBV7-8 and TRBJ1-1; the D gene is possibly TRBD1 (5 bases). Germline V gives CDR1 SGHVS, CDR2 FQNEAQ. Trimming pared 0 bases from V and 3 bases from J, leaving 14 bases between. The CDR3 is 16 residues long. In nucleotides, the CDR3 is TGTGCCAGCAGCTTAGCGGTTGACCGGGGCTACACTGAAGCTTTCTTT. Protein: CASSLAVDRGYTEAFF.

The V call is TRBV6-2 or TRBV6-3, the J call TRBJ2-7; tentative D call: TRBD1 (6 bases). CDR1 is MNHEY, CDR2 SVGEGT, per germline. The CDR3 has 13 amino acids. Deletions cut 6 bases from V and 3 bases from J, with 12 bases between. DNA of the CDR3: TGTGCCAGCAGGGTCCGGGACAACTACGAGCAGTACTTC. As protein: CASRVRDNYEQYF.

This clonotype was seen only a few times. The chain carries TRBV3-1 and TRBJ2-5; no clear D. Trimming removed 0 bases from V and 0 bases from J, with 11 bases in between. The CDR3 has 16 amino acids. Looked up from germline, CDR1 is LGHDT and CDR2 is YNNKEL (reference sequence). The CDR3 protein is CASSQDSASYQETQYF. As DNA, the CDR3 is TGTGCCAGCAGCCAAGATTCGGCTTCTTACCAAGAGACCCAGTACTTC.

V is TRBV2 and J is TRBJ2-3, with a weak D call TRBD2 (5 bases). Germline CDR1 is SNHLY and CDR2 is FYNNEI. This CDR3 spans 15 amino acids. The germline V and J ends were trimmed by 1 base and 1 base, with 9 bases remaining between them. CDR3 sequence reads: CASSEVGVRTDTQYF. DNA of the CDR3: TGTGCCAGCAGTGAAGTGGGAGTGCGCACAGATACGCAGTATTTT.

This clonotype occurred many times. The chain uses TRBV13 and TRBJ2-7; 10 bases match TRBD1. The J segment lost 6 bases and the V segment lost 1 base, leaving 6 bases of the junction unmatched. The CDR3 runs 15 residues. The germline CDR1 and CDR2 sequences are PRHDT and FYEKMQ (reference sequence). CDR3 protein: CASSLVGQGEAEQYF. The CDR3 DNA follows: TGTGCCAGCAGCTTAGTCGGACAGGGGGAAGCCGAGCAGTACTTC.

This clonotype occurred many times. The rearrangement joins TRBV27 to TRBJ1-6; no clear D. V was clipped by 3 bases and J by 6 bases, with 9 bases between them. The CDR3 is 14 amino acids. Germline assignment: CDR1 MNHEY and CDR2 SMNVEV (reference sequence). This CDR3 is CASSFGSPNSPLHF. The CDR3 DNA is TGTGCCAGCAGTTTCGGCAGCCCTAATTCACCCCTCCACTTT.

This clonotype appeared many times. The CDR3 bases are TGCGCCAGCAGCCAAGTCCCTTCAGCGGGAGCAGACGAGCAGTACTTC. It encodes CASSQVPSAGADEQYF. The V gene is TRBV4-1, the J gene TRBJ2-7; 8 bases agree with TRBD2. The CDR3 is made up of 16 amino acids. The V gene's germline CDR1 is MGHRA and CDR2 YSYEKL. Trimming took 1 base from V and 5 from J; bases not matched to a gene: 10.

The CDR3 spells CSARHPSQETQYF. The CDR3 DNA sequence: TGCAGTGCTAGGCACCCATCACAAGAGACCCAGTACTTC. The chain couples TRBV20-1 to TRBJ2-5; no firm D call. The ends were cut back, 3 bases at V and 2 bases at J, with 10 bases in the middle. Germline V gives CDR1 DFQATT, CDR2 SNEGSKA (reference sequence). The CDR3 has 13 residues.

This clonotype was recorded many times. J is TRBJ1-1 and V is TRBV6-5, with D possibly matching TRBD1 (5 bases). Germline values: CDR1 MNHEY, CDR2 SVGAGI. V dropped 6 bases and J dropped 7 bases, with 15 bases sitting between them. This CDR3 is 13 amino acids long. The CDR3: CASRGRGSFEAFF. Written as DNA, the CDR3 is TGTGCCAGCAGGGGGAGGGGCTCATTTGAAGCTTTCTTT.

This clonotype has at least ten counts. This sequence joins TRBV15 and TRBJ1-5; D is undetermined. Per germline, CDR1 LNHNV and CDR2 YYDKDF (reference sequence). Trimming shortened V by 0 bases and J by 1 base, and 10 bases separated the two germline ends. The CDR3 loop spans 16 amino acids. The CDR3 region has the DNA TGTGCCACCAGCAGAGATCGGGCCACCAGCAATCAGCCCCAGCATTTT. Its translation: CATSRDRATSNQPQHF.